These 18 T cell receptor beta chains share one sample of origin, sequenced in a study of T cell responses to AZD1222 COVID-19 vaccine. TCRdb's table, derived via immunoSEQ multiplex PCR, lists solely in-frame clones and lacks some. This table holds 95,000 to 110,000 clones, more than 75% found once. Sequencing was performed on peripheral blood, taken on day 0 of AZD1222 vaccination. The source of these receptors is an adult in good health.

The chain joins TRBV6-2 or TRBV6-3 to TRBJ2-7; no definite D call. The V and J ends lost 0 bases and 2 bases respectively, with 11 bases between them. This CDR3 region has 15 residues. CDR1 and CDR2 from the germline V gene are MNHEY and SVGEGT. DNA for the CDR3: TGTGCCAGCAGTTACTCGACATCCAGAGCCTACGAGCAGTACTTC. It codes for CASSYSTSRAYEQYF.

V gene TRBV7-2 combines with J gene TRBJ1-2, with 9 bases lining up with TRBD1. Germline V gene sequence: CDR1 SGHTA, CDR2 FQGNSA. J lost 8 bases, V lost 5 bases, and 3 bases had no gene match. The CDR3 has 12 residues. The CDR3 sequence is CASSPDRGGYTF. The CDR3 region has the DNA TGTGCCAGCAGCCCGGACAGGGGCGGCTACACCTTC.

The chain is built from TRBV5-1 and TRBJ2-1, with 9 nucleotides matching TRBD2. The CDR3 runs to 13 residues. CDR1 is SGHRS and CDR2 is YFSETQ in the germline V gene. V lost 3 bases and J lost 10; bases outside the gene matches: 5. The CDR3 coding sequence is TGCGCCAGCAGCTGGACCGGGACTAGCGAGCAGTTCTTC. It yields the protein CASSWTGTSEQFF.

This CDR3 reads CASRETLNTEAFF. The CDR3 nucleotides are TGTGCCAGCAGAGAGACGTTGAACACTGAAGCTTTCTTT. This chain connects TRBV5-4 to TRBJ1-1; unclear D gene. CDR3 size: 13 residues. V lost 5 bases and J 0 bases, leaving 8 bases between the germline ends. Germline loops: CDR1 SGHNT, CDR2 YYREEE (reference sequence). Full variable domain (remainder filled in from reference TRBV5-4 and TRBJ1-1): ETGVTQSPTHLIKTRGQQVTLRCSSQSGHNTVSWYQQALGQGPQFIFQYYREEENGRGNFPPRFSGLQFPNYSSELNVNALELDDSALYLCASRETLNTEAFFGQGTRLTVV.

V and J are TRBV4-1 and TRBJ1-1; D remains ambiguous. Germline assignment: CDR1 MGHRA and CDR2 YSYEKL. V dropped 4 bases and J dropped 1 base, with 10 bases sitting between them. This CDR3 has 14 residues. The CDR3 DNA reads as TGCGCCAGCAGCCGGGCAGGTGGGAACACTGAAGCTTTCTTT. It translates to CASSRAGGNTEAFF.

This chain links TRBV2 with TRBJ2-3, with no clear D. Germline loops: CDR1 SNHLY, CDR2 FYNNEI. The ends were cut back, 2 bases at V and 10 bases at J, with 10 bases in the middle. The CDR3 runs to 12 residues. The CDR3 region is CASSERYSSQYF. DNA for the CDR3: TGTGCCAGCAGTGAAAGGTATTCTTCGCAGTATTTT.

The rearrangement uses TRBV2 and TRBJ2-1; 8 bases are shared with TRBD2. Germline values: CDR1 SNHLY, CDR2 FYNNEI. The V and J ends lost 6 bases and 9 bases, in that order; junction bases with no gene match: 7. This CDR3 contains 13 residues. The CDR3 sequence: CASSSSGGIEQFF. Written as DNA, the CDR3 is TGTGCCAGCAGCAGCAGCGGGGGCATTGAGCAGTTCTTC. Complete variable domain (other parts from reference TRBV2 and TRBJ2-1): EPEVTQTPSHQVTQMGQEVILRCVPISNHLYFYWYRQILGQKVEFLVSFYNNEISEKSEIFDDQFSVERPDGSNFTLKIRSTKLEDSAMYFCASSSSGGIEQFFGPGTRLTVL.

The chain combines TRBV9 with TRBJ2-3, with TRBD2 matching 9 bases. V lost 3 bases, J lost 4 bases, and 6 bases stayed unmatched. Germline-derived CDR1 and CDR2 are SGDLS and YYNGEE. The CDR3 is made up of 15 amino acids. The CDR3 coding sequence is TGTGCCAGCAGCGAGACTAGCGGAGCCGCAGATACGCAGTATTTT. This encodes CASSETSGAADTQYF.

The chain recombines TRBV3-1 (or the pseudogene TRBV3-2) with TRBJ1-5; D is possibly TRBD1 (6 bases). This CDR3 is 14 amino acids long. Germline V CDR1 and CDR2: LGHDT, YNNKEL (reference sequence). Trimming stripped 1 base from V and 4 bases from J, with 8 bases between. CDR3 nucleotides: TGTGCCAGCAGCCAAGGCAGGGGAAATCAGCCCCAGCATTTT. Translating gives CASSQGRGNQPQHF.

The V call is TRBV11-3, the J call TRBJ2-1; no definite D call. Germline V gives CDR1 SGHNT, CDR2 YENEEA. There are 12 residues in the CDR3. Trimming shortened V by 3 bases and J by 10 bases, and 10 bases separated the two germline ends. CDR3: CASSFSGREQFF. DNA of the CDR3: TGTGCCAGCAGCTTTTCTGGGCGGGAGCAGTTCTTC.

The J gene is TRBJ1-2, the V gene TRBV20-1; D unclear. V was cut by 0 bases and J by 8 bases, with 7 bases left in between. The CDR3 has 11 amino acids. The germline gives CDR1 DFQATT, CDR2 SNEGSKA (reference sequence). CDR3 amino acids: CSARDSWGYTF. The CDR3 nucleotides are TGCAGTGCTAGAGATTCCTGGGGCTACACCTTC.

The gene calls are TRBV6-1 and TRBJ1-2, with D perhaps matching TRBD1 (5 bases). Germline CDR1 reads MNHNS; CDR2 reads SASEGT. CDR3 length: 16 residues. Trimming cost V 2 bases and J 3 bases, with 16 bases left between them. CDR3 loop: CASSEFRVGVDYGYTF. CDR3 coding DNA: TGTGCCAGCAGTGAATTTAGGGTAGGGGTTGACTATGGCTACACCTTC.

The chain is built from TRBV6-1 and TRBJ1-5, with D perhaps matching TRBD1 (6 bases). V lost 0 bases and J 4 bases, leaving 10 bases between the germline ends. The germline V gene has CDR1 MNHNS and CDR2 SASEGT. This CDR3 has 15 amino acids. The CDR3 protein is CASSEAGGPNQPQHF. In DNA, the CDR3 is TGTGCCAGCAGTGAAGCTGGGGGCCCTAATCAGCCCCAGCATTTT.

Remarks on this clone: Other DNA sequences from this sample encode an identical CDR3 as well. The genes are TRBV5-1 and TRBJ2-6; D not certain. V was cut by 0 bases and J by 0 bases, with 4 bases left in between. The CDR3 spans 15 residues. CDR1 and CDR2 from the germline V gene are SGHRS and YFSETQ. For the CDR3, the DNA is TGCGCCAGCAGCTTGGGGGGCTCTGGGGCCAACGTCCTGACTTTC. Encoded protein: CASSLGGSGANVLTF.

This chain links TRBV12-3 or TRBV12-4 with TRBJ1-2; tentative D call: TRBD1 (6 bases). This CDR3 region has 13 residues. With 5 bases removed from V and 4 bases from J, the gap between germline ends came to 11 bases. As DNA, the CDR3 is TGTGCCAGCAGTCAACAGGGAGTCTATGGCTACACCTTC. The encoded protein is CASSQQGVYGYTF.

V gene TRBV27 combines with J gene TRBJ1-1; weak D call: TRBD1 (5 bases). The CDR3 is 11 amino acids. V was trimmed by 7 bases and J by 7 bases, leaving 10 bases between them. Germline CDR1 MNHEY, CDR2 SMNVEV (reference sequence). This CDR3 is CASKRDGEAFF. In DNA, the CDR3 is TGTGCCAGCAAGCGGGACGGTGAAGCTTTCTTT.

The chain joins TRBV5-1 to TRBJ2-1, with 10 bases fitting TRBD2. J was trimmed by 9 bases and V by 1 base; bases with no gene match: 4. The CDR3 covers 14 residues. Germline CDR1 is SGHRS and CDR2 is YFSETQ. The CDR3 DNA is TGCGCCAGCAGCTTGACTAGCGGGGTTGGTGAGCAGTTCTTC. Protein product: CASSLTSGVGEQFF.

The chain employs TRBV7-2 and TRBJ1-5; TRBD1 is a possible D gene (6 bases). The CDR3 is 15 amino acids. Trimming stripped 8 bases from V and 2 bases from J, with 16 bases between. CDR1 SGHTA and CDR2 FQGNSA come from the germline V gene. The CDR3: CASRAMGGGNQPQHF. The CDR3 DNA reads TGTGCCAGCCGGGCTATGGGGGGCGGCAATCAGCCCCAGCATTTT.